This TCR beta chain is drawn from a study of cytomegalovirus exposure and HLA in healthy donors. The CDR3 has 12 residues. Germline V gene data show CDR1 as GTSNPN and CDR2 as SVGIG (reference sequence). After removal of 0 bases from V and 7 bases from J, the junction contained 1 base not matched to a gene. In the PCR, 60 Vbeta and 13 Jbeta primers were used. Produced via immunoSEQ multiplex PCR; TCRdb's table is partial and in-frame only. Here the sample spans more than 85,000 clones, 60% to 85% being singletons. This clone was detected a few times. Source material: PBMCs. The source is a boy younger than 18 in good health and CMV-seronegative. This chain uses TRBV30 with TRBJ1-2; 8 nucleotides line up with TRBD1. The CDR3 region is CAWSVTGGGYTF. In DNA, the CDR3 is TGTGCCTGGAGTGTCACAGGGGGTGGCTACACCTTC.